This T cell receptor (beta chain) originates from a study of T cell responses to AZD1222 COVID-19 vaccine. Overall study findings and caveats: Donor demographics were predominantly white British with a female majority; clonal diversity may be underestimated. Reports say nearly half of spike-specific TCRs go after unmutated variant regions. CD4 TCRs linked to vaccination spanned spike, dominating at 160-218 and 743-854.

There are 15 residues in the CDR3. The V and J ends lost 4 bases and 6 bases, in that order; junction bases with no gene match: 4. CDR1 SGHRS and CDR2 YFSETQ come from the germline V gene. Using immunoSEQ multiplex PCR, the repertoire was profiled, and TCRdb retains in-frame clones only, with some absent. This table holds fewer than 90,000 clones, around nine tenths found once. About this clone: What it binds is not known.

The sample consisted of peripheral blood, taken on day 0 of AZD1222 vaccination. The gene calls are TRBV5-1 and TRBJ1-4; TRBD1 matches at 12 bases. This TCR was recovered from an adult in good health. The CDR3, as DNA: TGCGCCAGCAGCAGGGACAGGGGGCTTGATGAAAAACTGTTTTTT. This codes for CASSRDRGLDEKLFF.